These 6 T cell receptor beta chains came from one sample sequenced in a study of shared clonotypes between healthy human individuals (dated by TCRdb to 2020 to 2021). The protocol used for the library was the immunoSEQ multiplex PCR assay. The table was pulled from immuneACCESS by TCRdb, which kept in-frame rearrangements only. Such tables lose some clones; where checked, under half of the loss comes from unresolved V genes, and the rest has no known cause. The sample yields over 850,000 clones; approximately 80% were counted once. In total, the top ten clones hold roughly 0.62% of the sample. Sequenced sample: memory CD4+ T cells from PBMCs. This sample's cell subset or site label indicates: CD45RA-negative fraction. Receptors originate from a young man in good health. Some clones in this sample may be carry-over from other donors' samples.

As concerns this clone: This may stem from a read error, because a much larger clone lies one nucleotide away. This chain uses TRBV11-3 with TRBJ2-7; D ambiguous. Germline lookup yields CDR1 SGHNT and CDR2 YENEEA. V was cut by 1 base and J by 0 bases, with 1 base left in between. CDR3 length: 12 amino acids. CDR3 amino acids: CASSLVSYEQYF. The CDR3 bases are TGTGCCAGCAGCTTAGTCTCCTACGAGCAGTACTTC.

The sample holds one count of this clone. This sample includes further DNA sequences coding for the same CDR3. V usage is TRBV5-1 and J usage is TRBJ1-4; D is ambiguous. Germline CDR1 and CDR2: SGHRS and YFSETQ. V lost 2 bases, J lost 0 bases, and 8 bases lay in between. The CDR3 is made up of 15 amino acids. The CDR3 protein is CASSLGSATNEKLFF. DNA for the CDR3: TGCGCCAGCAGCTTAGGGTCTGCAACTAATGAAAAACTGTTTTTT.

The chain employs TRBV5-1 and TRBJ2-7, with unresolved D. Per germline, CDR1 SGHRS and CDR2 YFSETQ. The CDR3 contains 14 residues. V was cut by 0 bases and J by 3 bases, with 10 bases left in between. CDR3 sequence: CASSLAGDGYEQYF. The CDR3 nucleotides are TGCGCCAGCAGCTTGGCCGGAGATGGCTACGAGCAGTACTTC.

This clone was counted at least ten times. The rearrangement joins TRBV7-2 to TRBJ2-2; 8 bases line up with TRBD2. The CDR3 is 15 amino acids. Germline V gives CDR1 SGHTA, CDR2 FQGNSA. After removal of 3 bases from V and 4 bases from J, the junction contained 4 bases not matched to a gene. CDR3 loop: CASSFRGRSTGELFF. The CDR3 nucleotides read TGTGCCAGCAGCTTCCGCGGGAGGAGCACCGGGGAGCTGTTTTTT.

The chain has TRBV9 and TRBJ1-3; 7 bases align to TRBD1. Germline values: CDR1 SGDLS, CDR2 YYNGEE. CDR3 length: 14 amino acids. Losses at the gene ends were 4 bases for V and 9 bases for J; bases not matched to a gene: 10. Here the CDR3 reads CASSTTDRPLTIYF. Here the CDR3 DNA reads TGTGCCAGCAGCACGACGGACAGGCCTCTCACCATATATTTT.

This chain uses TRBV19 with TRBJ2-5; the match to TRBD1 covers 7 bases. Looked up from germline, CDR1 is LNHDA and CDR2 is SQIVND (reference sequence). CDR3 size: 14 residues. Trimming cost V 4 bases and J 7 bases; bases outside gene matches: 9. CDR3 residues: CASSTQTGFGTQYF. The CDR3 nucleotides are TGTGCCAGTAGTACCCAGACAGGGTTCGGGACCCAGTACTTC.